Sequencing of this T cell receptor beta chain was carried out in a study of radiotherapy plus CTLA-4 blockade in lung cancer. Chemo-refractory metastatic non-small-cell lung cancer patients were treated with focal radiation plus CTLA-4 blockade with ipilimumab. Method: immunoSEQ multiplex PCR; TCRdb's copy keeps in-frame clones and lacks some. This table has under 90,000 clones, more than 70% appearing once. The V and J ends lost 6 bases and 8 bases respectively, with 13 bases between them. This CDR3 spans 13 amino acids. The germline CDR1 and CDR2 sequences are MNHEY and SVGAGI. The V gene is TRBV6-5, the J gene TRBJ1-4, with D maybe TRBD1 (5 bases). This clonotype originated in a human donor with non-small cell lung cancer that progressed on radiotherapy plus ipilimumab. The sample here was peripheral blood, taken from a patient treated with radiotherapy plus ipilimumab. The CDR3: CASSSRGEEKLFF. The CDR3 coding sequence is TGTGCCAGCAGCTCGCGGGGGGAGGAAAAACTGTTTTTT.